The entry that follows covers one T cell receptor beta chain sequence. What it binds is not known. This entry belongs to a study of cytomegalovirus exposure and HLA in healthy donors. The PCR had 60 Vbeta and 13 Jbeta primers. Some clones are missing from TCRdb's copy, which holds only in-frame ones; the method was immunoSEQ multiplex PCR. This sample carries about 120,000 clones, roughly 62% of them seen once, and the ten largest clones take about 1.6%. Germline CDR1 and CDR2: LNHNV and YYDKDF (reference sequence). The CDR3 extends over 15 amino acids. After removal of 1 base from V and 4 bases from J, the junction contained 4 bases not matched to a gene. Overall study findings and caveats: Several of the most significant clusters appeared, in a later analysis, to be linked to common viral pathogens.

The TCR originated in a man between 25 and 39 years old in good health and CMV-seropositive. The sequenced sample was PBMCs. The J gene is TRBJ1-2, the V gene TRBV15, with TRBD1 matching over 9 bases. This chain's CDR3 is CATSRGTGGGYGYTF. The CDR3 DNA reads as TGTGCCACCAGCAGAGGAACAGGGGGCGGCTATGGCTACACCTTC.